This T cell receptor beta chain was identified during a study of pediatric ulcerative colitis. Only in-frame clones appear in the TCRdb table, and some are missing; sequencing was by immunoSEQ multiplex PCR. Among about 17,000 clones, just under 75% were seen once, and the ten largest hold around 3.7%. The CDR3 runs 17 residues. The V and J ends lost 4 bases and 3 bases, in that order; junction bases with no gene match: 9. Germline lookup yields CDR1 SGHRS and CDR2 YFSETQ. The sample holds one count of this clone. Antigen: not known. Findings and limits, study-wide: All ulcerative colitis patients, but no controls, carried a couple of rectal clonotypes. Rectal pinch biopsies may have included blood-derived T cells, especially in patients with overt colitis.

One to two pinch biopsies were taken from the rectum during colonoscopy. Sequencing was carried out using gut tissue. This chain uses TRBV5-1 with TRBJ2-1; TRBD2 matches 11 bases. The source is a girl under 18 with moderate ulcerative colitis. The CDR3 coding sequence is TGCGCCAGCAGCCCCGGGGTAGCGGGAGGGTACTACAATGAGCAGTTCTTC. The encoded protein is CASSPGVAGGYYNEQFF.